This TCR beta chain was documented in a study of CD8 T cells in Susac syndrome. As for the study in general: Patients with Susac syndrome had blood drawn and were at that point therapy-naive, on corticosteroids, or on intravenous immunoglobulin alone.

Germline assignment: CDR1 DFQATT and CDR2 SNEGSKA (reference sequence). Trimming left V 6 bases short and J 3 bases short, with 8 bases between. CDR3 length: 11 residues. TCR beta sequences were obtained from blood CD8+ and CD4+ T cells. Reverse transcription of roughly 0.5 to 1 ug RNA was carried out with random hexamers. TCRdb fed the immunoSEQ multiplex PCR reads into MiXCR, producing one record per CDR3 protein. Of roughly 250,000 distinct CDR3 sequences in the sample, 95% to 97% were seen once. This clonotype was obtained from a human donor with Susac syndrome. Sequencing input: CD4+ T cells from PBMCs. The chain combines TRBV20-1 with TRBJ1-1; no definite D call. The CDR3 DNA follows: TGCAGTGCCAAGAGGGACACTGAAGCTTTCTTT. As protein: CSAKRDTEAFF.